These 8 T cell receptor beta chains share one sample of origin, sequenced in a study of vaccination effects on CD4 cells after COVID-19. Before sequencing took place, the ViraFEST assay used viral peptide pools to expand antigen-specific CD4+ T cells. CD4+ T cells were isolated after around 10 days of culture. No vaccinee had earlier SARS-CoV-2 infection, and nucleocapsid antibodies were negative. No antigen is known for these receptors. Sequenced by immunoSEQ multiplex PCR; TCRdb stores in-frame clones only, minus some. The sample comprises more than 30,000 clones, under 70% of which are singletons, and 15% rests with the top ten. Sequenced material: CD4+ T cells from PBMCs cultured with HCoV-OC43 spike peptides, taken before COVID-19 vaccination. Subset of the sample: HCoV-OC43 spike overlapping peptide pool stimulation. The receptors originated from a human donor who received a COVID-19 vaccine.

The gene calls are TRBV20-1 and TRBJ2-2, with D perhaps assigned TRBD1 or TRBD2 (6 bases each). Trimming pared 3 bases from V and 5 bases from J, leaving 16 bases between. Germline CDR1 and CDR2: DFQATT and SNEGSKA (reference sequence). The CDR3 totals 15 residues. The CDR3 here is CSASRGGGNTGELFF. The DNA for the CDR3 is TGCAGTGCTAGTCGCGGAGGGGGGAATACCGGGGAGCTGTTTTTT.

The CDR3 loop reads CASSLDRVVNTEAFF. The CDR3 DNA sequence: TGCGCCAGCAGCCTAGACAGGGTAGTGAACACTGAAGCTTTCTTT. This sequence joins TRBV5-1 and TRBJ1-1; 7 bases fit TRBD1. The germline V gene encodes CDR1 SGHRS and CDR2 YFSETQ. V shed 4 bases, J shed 0 bases, and the junction held 6 bases outside the gene matches. The CDR3 runs 15 residues.

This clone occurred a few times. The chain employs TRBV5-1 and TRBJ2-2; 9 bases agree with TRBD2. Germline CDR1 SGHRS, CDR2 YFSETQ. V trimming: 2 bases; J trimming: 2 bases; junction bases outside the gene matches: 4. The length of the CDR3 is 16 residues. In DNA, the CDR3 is TGCGCCAGCAGCTTTTTAGCGGGAGATAACACCGGGGAGCTGTTTTTT. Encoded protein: CASSFLAGDNTGELFF.

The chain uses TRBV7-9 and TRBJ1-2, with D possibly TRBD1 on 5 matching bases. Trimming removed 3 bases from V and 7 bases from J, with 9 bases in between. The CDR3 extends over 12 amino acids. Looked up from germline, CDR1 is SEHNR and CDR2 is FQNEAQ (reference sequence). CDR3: CASSFGDRGYTF. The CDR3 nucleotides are TGTGCCAGCAGCTTCGGGGACCGTGGCTACACCTTC.

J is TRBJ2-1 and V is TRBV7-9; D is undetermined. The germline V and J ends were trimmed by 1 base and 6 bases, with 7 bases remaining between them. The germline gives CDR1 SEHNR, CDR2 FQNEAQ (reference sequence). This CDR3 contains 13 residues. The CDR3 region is CASSLVGFNEQFF. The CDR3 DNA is TGTGCCAGCAGCTTAGTAGGGTTCAATGAGCAGTTCTTC.

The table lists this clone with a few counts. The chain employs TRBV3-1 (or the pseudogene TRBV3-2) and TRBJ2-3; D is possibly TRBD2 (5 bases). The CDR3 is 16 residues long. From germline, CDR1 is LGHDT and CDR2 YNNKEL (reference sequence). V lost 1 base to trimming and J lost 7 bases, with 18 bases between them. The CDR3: CASSQGGRMWENTQYF. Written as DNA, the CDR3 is TGTGCCAGCAGCCAAGGCGGAAGGATGTGGGAGAATACGCAGTATTTT.

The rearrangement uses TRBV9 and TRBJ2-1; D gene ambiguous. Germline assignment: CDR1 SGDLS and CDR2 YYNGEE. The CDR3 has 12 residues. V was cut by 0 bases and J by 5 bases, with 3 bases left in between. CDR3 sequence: CASSVGNNEQFF. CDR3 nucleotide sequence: TGTGCCAGCAGCGTAGGAAACAATGAGCAGTTCTTC.

The CDR3 loop is CASSWGLAGQETQYF. The CDR3 nucleotides are TGTGCCAGCAGCTGGGGGCTAGCGGGACAAGAGACCCAGTACTTC. This chain uses TRBV5-4 with TRBJ2-5, with 9 bases aligning to TRBD2. The germline CDR1 and CDR2 sequences are SGHNT and YYREEE (reference sequence). CDR3 length: 15 residues. Trimming at V came to 3 bases and at J to 2 bases, leaving 5 bases not matched to a gene. Together with reference TRBV5-4 and TRBJ2-5, the CDR3 gives the full variable domain: ETGVTQSPTHLIKTRGQQVTLRCSSQSGHNTVSWYQQALGQGPQFIFQYYREEENGRGNFPPRFSGLQFPNYSSELNVNALELDDSALYLCASSWGLAGQETQYFGPGTRLLVL.